Here is one T cell receptor beta chain with its context. The antigen is not known. Measured with immunoSEQ multiplex PCR; TCRdb has only the in-frame clones, and not every one. The table has about 150,000 clones, 90% to 95% seen once. The record originates from a study of T cell responses to AZD1222 COVID-19 vaccine. Study results and caveats: The breadth and depth of Spike-specific TCRs increased once two AZD1222 doses had been given. White British ancestry dominated among donors, who included more females, and clonal diversity was possibly underestimated. Every sample of the repertoires postdated the peak T cell response. Regions 160-218 and 743-854 held dominance among vaccine-associated CD4 TCRs, which spanned spike.

The V gene's germline CDR1 is MNHEY and CDR2 SMNVEV (reference sequence). This CDR3 is built from 15 residues. Trimming removed 1 base from V and 1 base from J, with 10 bases in between. Sequenced material: peripheral blood, taken on day 0 of AZD1222 vaccination. The TCR originated in an adult in good health. The rearrangement uses TRBV27 and TRBJ1-1; weak D call: TRBD1 (5 bases). CDR3 loop: CASSLWAGTNTEAFF. DNA for the CDR3: TGTGCCAGCAGTTTATGGGCAGGGACGAACACTGAAGCTTTCTTT.